The clone carrying this TCR beta chain was found a few times. CDR3 length: 14 amino acids. The germline gives CDR1 ENHRY, CDR2 SYGVKD. Trimming left V 3 bases short and J 3 bases short, with 9 bases between. These data belong to a study of blood T cell repertoires in COVID-19. Clones were read by immunoSEQ multiplex PCR, and TCRdb kept only the in-frame ones, dropping some. Here the sample spans 85,000 to 130,000 clones, about four fifths being singletons. Sequenced material: peripheral blood. The clonotype was recovered from a man aged 55 to 70 with acute or convalescent COVID-19. The rearrangement joins TRBV10-3 to TRBJ1-5; D gene unclear. DNA of the CDR3: TGTGCCATCAGTGAAATCGGGGACAATCAGCCCCAGCATTTT. Protein product: CAISEIGDNQPQHF.